This T cell receptor (beta chain) was recorded in a study of cytomegalovirus exposure and HLA in healthy donors. 60 Vbeta and 13 Jbeta primers were used in PCR. Produced via immunoSEQ multiplex PCR; TCRdb's table is partial and in-frame only. This table has around 150,000 clones, around 80% appearing once. Looked up from germline, CDR1 is SGHAT and CDR2 is FQDESV (reference sequence). This CDR3 is 15 amino acids long. The junction had 8 bases not matched to a gene; V was cut back by 2 bases and J by 5 bases. This chain uses TRBV11-1 with TRBJ2-7, with TRBD1 matching over 8 bases. The sequence was obtained from a woman in her thirties or forties in good health and CMV-seronegative. Material for sequencing was PBMCs. The CDR3 coding sequence is TGTGCCAGCAGCTTAAGGGGACAGGTTCGCAACGAGCAGTACTTC. Amino acids: CASSLRGQVRNEQYF.